This T cell receptor (beta chain) was sequenced during a study of T-cell memory formation after mild COVID-19. Study in general: In these data, TCR clusters were largely donor specific. Study findings and constraints: Clones shrinking from day 15 to 85 showed even CD4/CD8 mixes; later expanders tilted CD4+. Unconfirmed was the SARS-CoV-2 specificity of second-wave clones that peaked on day 37. Some clones that responded turned up in pre-infection memory, which suggests that cross-reactive memory joined in.

TCRdb re-called the 5' RACE reads with MiXCR, one entry per CDR3 protein. Counted here are roughly 380,000 distinct CDR3 sequences, around 30% occurring once; the ten biggest clones make up approximately 13%. The ends lost 2 bases at V and 3 bases at J; junction bases unmatched: 6. The CDR3 loop spans 15 amino acids. The germline V gene has CDR1 SGHTA and CDR2 FQGNSA. With respect to this clonotype: The antigen is not known.

The sample comprised PBMCs or a T cell subset sorted from them (not recorded which). The chain has TRBV7-2 and TRBJ2-7; 8 bases are shared with TRBD2. The TCR sequence derives from an adult woman who had mild COVID-19 (a few samples of this study predate the infection). Cell type and time point are not known. The DNA of the CDR3 is TGTGCCAGCAGCTTAAGTCGGGGGGGTCGCTACGAGCAGTACTTC. This gives the protein CASSLSRGGRYEQYF.